These T cell receptor beta chains were read from a single sample in a study of T-cell reconstitution after alpha-beta-depleted transplantation in children. TCRdb independently ran MiXCR on the PCR reads; one entry per CDR3 protein. The sample holds 120,000 or so distinct CDR3 sequences, about 9.4% seen once. The sample was PBMCs from the stem cell graft donor, taken from the stem cell graft. Receptor source: a human donor who donated a stem cell graft to a child with acute lymphoblastic leukemia. Each CDR3 is given with its conserved first and last residue. A D gene is named only where the DNA matches it firmly. The size field is filled for only some rows; it gives once, few, many or a size class.

J gene,clone size,V gene,D gene,CDR3 DNA,CDR3 protein
TRBJ1-4,many,TRBV19,-,TGTGCCAGTGAATTTACTGGGGCTGGTGAAAAACTGTTTTTT,CASEFTGAGEKLFF
TRBJ2-1,many,TRBV6-5,TRBD1,TGTGCCAGCAGTCGGGACAGGGGTCCGTACAATGAGCAGTTCTTC,CASSRDRGPYNEQFF
TRBJ1-1,-,TRBV7-9,TRBD1,TGTGCCAGCAGCCCCCAGGGACAGTTGAACACTGAAGCTTTCTTT,CASSPQGQLNTEAFF
TRBJ2-2,many,TRBV3-1,-,TGTGCCAGCAGCCAAGATCAAGGTTACGCGAACACCGGGGAGCTGTTTTTT,CASSQDQGYANTGELFF
TRBJ2-5,many,TRBV5-1,TRBD1,TGCGCCAGCAGCAATTCCGGGACAGAACAAGAGACCCAGTACTTC,CASSNSGTEQETQYF
TRBJ1-3,many,TRBV4-1,-,TGCGCCAGCAGCCAGAAGGGGTCGAGCTCTGGAAACACCATATATTTT,CASSQKGSSSGNTIYF
TRBJ2-4,many,TRBV20-1,-,TGCAGTGCTAGAGAGTTTCTGAGACCCATTAACCCGTTGAACATTCAGTACTTC,CSAREFLRPINPLNIQYF
TRBJ1-6,many,TRBV9,TRBD1,TGTGCCAGCAGCGCCGGAGGACAGGCCATTTCACCCCTCCACTTT,CASSAGGQAISPLHF
TRBJ2-7,many,TRBV5-1,-,TGCGCCAGCAGCCTTCGACCGAACCCCTCCTACGAGCAGTACTTC,CASSLRPNPSYEQYF
TRBJ1-3,many,TRBV6-5,-,TGTGCCAGCAGTTACCACAGGGAAGGTGGAAACACCATATATTTT,CASSYHREGGNTIYF
TRBJ1-2,many,TRBV24-1,-,TGTGCCACCAGTGAGGCAGGACAGTCTGGCTACACCTTC,CATSEAGQSGYTF
TRBJ2-3,many,TRBV5-1,-,TGCGCCAGCAGCTTGGACCGGGGGAGAGATACGCAGTATTTT,CASSLDRGRDTQYF
TRBJ2-6,many,TRBV5-1,-,TGCGCCAGCAGCTTCATCGACGGCTCTGGGGCCAACGTCCTGACTTTC,CASSFIDGSGANVLTF
TRBJ2-1,-,TRBV20-1,-,TGCTGTGCCCGGTCTGGGGCAGGGGGGACCTACAATGAGCAGTTCTTC,CCARSGAGGTYNEQFF
TRBJ2-3,-,TRBV11-2,-,TGTGCCAGCAGCTCTCATACTACAGGGAGTAGCACAGATACGCAGTATTTT,CASSSHTTGSSTDTQYF
TRBJ2-7,many,TRBV11-2,TRBD2,TGTGCCAGCAGCCCTATCGGGAGGAGGGGAGGCTACGAGCAGTACTTC,CASSPIGRRGGYEQYF